A single T cell receptor (beta chain) is shown here with its context. The length of the CDR3 is 15 residues. Germline assignment: CDR1 LNHNV and CDR2 YYDKDF (reference sequence). Trimming pared 11 bases from V and 0 bases from J, leaving 17 bases between. Unique molecular identifiers were used to barcode this TCRbeta library. MiXCR was run by TCRdb on the PCR reads, yielding one entry per CDR3 protein. The sample lists roughly 500,000 distinct CDR3 sequences; under 15% were seen once. The data belong to a study of T-cell reconstitution after alpha-beta-depleted transplantation in children. The chain carries TRBV15 and TRBJ2-1; a possible D gene is TRBD2 (6 bases). The clonotype comes from a human donor who donated a stem cell graft to a child with combined immunodeficiency. This material consisted of PBMCs from the stem cell graft donor, taken from the stem cell graft. The CDR3 nucleotides read TGTGCCTCGATTTATAGCGGAGGCTCCTACAATGAGCAGTTCTTC. It specifies CASIYSGGSYNEQFF. The full variable domain, completed using reference TRBV15 and TRBJ2-1, is DAMVIQNPRYQVTQFGKPVTLSCSQTLNHNVMYWYQQKSSQAPKLLFHYYDKDFNNEADTPDNFQSRRPNTSFCFLDIRSPGLGDTAMYLCASIYSGGSYNEQFFGPGTRLTVL.